This T cell receptor beta chain stems from a study of blood T cell repertoires in COVID-19. Study details: The United States, Italy and Spain were the sources of the acute and convalescent COVID-19 samples. T cells, B-cell-depleted T cells, or PBMCs supplied cDNA or gDNA.

The authors' processing: Reference gene primer amplification gave nucleated cell count estimates. Profiling relied on immunoSEQ multiplex PCR, and the TCRdb table lists in-frame clones only, not all of them. V, J and clone size derive from that table, while D and trimming were established from the DNA sequence. Of roughly 80,000 clones listed, around nine tenths are singletons. Germline values: CDR1 MDHEN, CDR2 SYDVKM. J lost 6 bases, V lost 3 bases, and 3 bases had no gene match. This CDR3 has 15 residues. Material for sequencing was peripheral blood. The chain recombines TRBV28 with TRBJ1-5; 12 bases are a match to TRBD1. This receptor was identified in a woman in her fifties or sixties with acute or convalescent COVID-19. This CDR3 is CASSFGDRGLQPQHF. The CDR3 DNA is TGTGCCAGCAGTTTTGGGGACAGGGGGCTTCAGCCCCAGCATTTT.